The T cell receptor beta chain described here comes from a study of T-cell memory formation after mild COVID-19. For the study at large: There were largely donor-specific TCR clusters.

Germline lookup yields CDR1 SGDLS and CDR2 YYNGEE. V gave up 3 bases and J gave up 3 bases, with 19 bases separating them. The CDR3 covers 16 residues. Whole-study findings and limits: Some SARS-CoV-2-responding clones were already detected in memory before infection. Contracting clones from day 15 to 85 had balanced CD4/CD8; later expanders favoured CD4+.

Turning to this clonotype: Antigen unknown.

Using its own MiXCR run on the 5' RACE reads, TCRdb lists one record per CDR3 protein. The repertoire holds roughly 480,000 distinct CDR3 sequences, around a quarter seen once, with around 13% in the top ten. Sequencing was carried out using PBMCs or a T cell subset sorted from them (not recorded which). This chain uses TRBV9 with TRBJ2-7; D is perhaps TRBD2 (6 bases). The clonotype comes from an adult woman who had mild COVID-19 (a few samples of this study predate the infection). Cell type and time point are not known. CDR3 DNA sequence: TGTGCCAGCAGCGGCAACCCCCGGGGGACGTTCTACGAGCAGTACTTC. It encodes CASSGNPRGTFYEQYF. Combining the CDR3 with reference TRBV9 and TRBJ2-7 gives the whole variable domain DSGVTQTPKHLITATGQRVTLRCSPRSGDLSVYWYQQSLDQGLQFLIQYYNGEERAKGNILERFSAQQFPDLHSELNLSSLELGDSALYFCASSGNPRGTFYEQYFGPGTRLTVT.